The clone carrying this T cell receptor (beta chain) was seen only once. These data originate in a study of technical replicates of blood from a handful of donors. Produced via immunoSEQ multiplex PCR; TCRdb's table is partial and in-frame only. The table lists around 67,000 clones, roughly 96% of them singletons. This CDR3 has 15 residues. The ends lost 4 bases at V and 4 bases at J; junction bases unmatched: 9. Germline assignment: CDR1 GTSNPN and CDR2 SVGIG (reference sequence). The rearrangement uses TRBV30 and TRBJ1-5, with 8 bases that match TRBD1. This sequence was found in a human donor in good health. Source material: T cells isolated from PBMCs. CDR3 nucleotide sequence: TGTGCCTGGAAAATAGGACAGGGCCCTAATCAGCCCCAGCATTTT. This encodes CAWKIGQGPNQPQHF.